The 32 T cell receptor beta chains listed next were all sequenced from one sample in a study of cytomegalovirus exposure and HLA in healthy donors. Researchers ran the PCR with 60 Vbeta and 13 Jbeta primers. Some clones are missing from TCRdb's copy, which holds only in-frame ones; the method was immunoSEQ multiplex PCR. The data hold approximately 190,000 clones, with around 84% observed a single time. Sequencing input: PBMCs. The receptors come from a middle-aged man in good health and CMV-seropositive.

The chain combines TRBV7-7 with TRBJ2-5; possibly TRBD1 for D (6 bases). The germline CDR1 and CDR2 sequences are SSHAT and FNYEAQ (reference sequence). V shed 4 bases and J shed 0 bases, with 12 bases lying between them. The CDR3 is made up of 15 amino acids. The CDR3 bases are TGTGCCAGCAGCTCGCAGACAGGCAACCAAGAGACCCAGTACTTC. It is translated as CASSSQTGNQETQYF. Supplemented by reference TRBV7-7 and TRBJ2-5, the full variable domain reads GAGVSQSPRYKVTKRGQDVTLRCDPISSHATLYWYQQALGQGPEFLTYFNYEAQPDKSGLPSDRFSAERPEGSISTLTIQRTEQRDSAMYRCASSSQTGNQETQYFGPGTRLLVL.

This clone was seen a few times. CDR3 nucleotide sequence: TGTGCCAGCAGCTTAGCGCAGAAAGAGACCCAGTACTTC. This encodes CASSLAQKETQYF. The chain combines TRBV7-8 with TRBJ2-5; D unclear. V lost 0 bases and J 3 bases, leaving 5 bases between the germline ends. CDR3 length: 13 amino acids. CDR1 and CDR2 from the germline V gene are SGHVS and FQNEAQ. The full variable domain, in which reference TRBV7-8 and TRBJ2-5 provide the parts outside the CDR3, is GAGVSQSPRYKVAKRGQDVALRCDPISGHVSLFWYQQALGQGPEFLTYFQNEAQLDKSGLPSDRFFAERPEGSVSTLKIQRTQQEDSAVYLCASSLAQKETQYFGPGTRLLVL.

The chain couples TRBV4-3 to TRBJ2-1; D might be TRBD2 (6 bases). Between the trimmed V and J ends, which lost 0 bases and 6 bases, there was a span of 6 bases. The CDR3 runs 13 residues. Looked up from germline, CDR1 is LGHNA and CDR2 is YSLEER. The CDR3 nucleotides are TGCGCCAGCAGCCAAGACGGGGGCAATGAGCAGTTCTTC. Amino acids: CASSQDGGNEQFF.

The chain combines TRBV6-5 with TRBJ2-7; 13 nucleotides match TRBD2. The CDR3 has 14 residues. CDR1 MNHEY and CDR2 SVGAGI come from the germline V gene. V gave up 6 bases and J gave up 5 bases; unmatched junction bases: 4. CDR3 loop: CASRGLAGVHEQYF. The CDR3 coding sequence is TGTGCCAGCAGAGGACTAGCGGGAGTCCACGAGCAGTACTTC.

This clone was counted a single time. The chain uses TRBV7-8 and TRBJ2-5; D might be TRBD1 (6 bases). TRBJ2-7 matches the DNA end more closely, so the J call is doubtful. Germline V gene data show CDR1 as SGHVS and CDR2 as FQNEAQ. There are 15 residues in the CDR3. The CDR3 spells CASSIRDTGPYEQYF. The DNA for the CDR3 is TGTGCCAGCAGCATAAGGGACACAGGCCCCTACGAGCAGTACTTC.

The J gene is TRBJ1-2, the V gene TRBV4-1; D is possibly TRBD1 (6 bases). V lost 4 bases and J 6 bases, leaving 15 bases between the germline ends. CDR3 size: 14 residues. Germline-derived CDR1 and CDR2 are MGHRA and YSYEKL. CDR3 DNA: TGCGCCAGCAGCCCCCAGGGGAGAAGGGATGGCTACACCTTC. This encodes CASSPQGRRDGYTF.

This chain links TRBV6-5 with TRBJ2-7, with D possibly TRBD1 on 6 matching bases. This CDR3 region has 15 residues. Germline V gene sequence: CDR1 MNHEY, CDR2 SVGAGI. Trimming took 0 bases from V and 4 from J, leaving 13 bases between them. CDR3 sequence: CASSYSWGRGYEQYF. Here the CDR3 DNA reads TGTGCCAGCAGTTACTCCTGGGGGCGCGGTTACGAGCAGTACTTC.

V gene TRBV18 combines with J gene TRBJ2-3; D is possibly TRBD2 (5 bases). Trimming took off 0 bases at V and 0 bases at J, with 19 bases between the two ends. Germline V gene data show CDR1 as KGHSH and CDR2 as LQKENI. The CDR3 consists of 19 residues. This CDR3 is CASSPPVRWRRLSTDTQYF. The DNA for the CDR3 is TGTGCCAGCTCACCACCAGTGAGGTGGAGGAGGTTGAGCACAGATACGCAGTATTTT.

This sequence joins TRBV11-2 and TRBJ2-1; 15 bases map to TRBD2. Germline V lookup: CDR1 SGHAT, CDR2 FQNNGV. The trim removed 1 base at V and 10 bases at J, leaving 2 bases unmatched. CDR3 length: 15 residues. DNA of the CDR3: TGTGCCAGCAGCTTAGGGGGACTAGCGGGGGGCGAGCAGTTCTTC. Translating it yields CASSLGGLAGGEQFF.

This chain joins TRBV6-6 and TRBJ2-4; TRBD1 matches at 8 bases. J was trimmed by 9 bases and V by 6 bases; bases with no gene match: 10. This CDR3 has 14 residues. The germline CDR1 and CDR2 sequences are MNHNY and SVGAGI (reference sequence). The CDR3 DNA is TGTGCCAGCAGCACTGGACAGGGTGGTAGCATTCAGTACTTC. The encoded protein is CASSTGQGGSIQYF.

The chain uses TRBV15 and TRBJ1-1; weak D call: TRBD1 (5 bases). V shed 10 bases and J shed 4 bases, with 13 bases lying between them. The CDR3 contains 12 residues. CDR1 LNHNV and CDR2 YYDKDF come from the germline V gene (reference sequence). CDR3 DNA: TGTGCCAGCAGTACAGGATCCACTGAAGCTTTCTTT. Encoded protein: CASSTGSTEAFF.

CDR3 coding DNA: TGTGCCAGCTCACCAACGACAGGGCCCCTGAACTATGGCTACACCTTC. It yields the protein CASSPTTGPLNYGYTF. V usage is TRBV18 and J usage is TRBJ1-2; 7 positions agree with TRBD1. The CDR3 runs to 16 residues. V lost 2 bases to trimming and J lost 2 bases; unmatched junction nucleotides: 8. Germline V gene sequence: CDR1 KGHSH, CDR2 LQKENI. Full variable domain (outside the CDR3, taken from reference TRBV18 and TRBJ1-2): NAGVMQNPRHLVRRRGQEARLRCSPMKGHSHVYWYRQLPEEGLKFMVYLQKENIIDESGMPKERFSAEFPKEGPSILRIQQVVRGDSAAYFCASSPTTGPLNYGYTFGSGTRLTVV.

The chain joins TRBV6-1 to TRBJ2-1; TRBD1 aligns across 7 bases. This CDR3 has 13 amino acids. The V gene end was trimmed by 9 bases and the J gene end by 5 bases; junction bases not matched to a gene: 7. CDR1 is MNHNS, CDR2 SASEGT, per germline. CDR3 bases: TGTGCCAGTACGGGACAGTTGGACAATGAGCAGTTCTTC. Amino acids: CASTGQLDNEQFF.

As DNA, the CDR3 is TGTGCCAGCAGTGAATGGGGGGGCTTCAGCGGGGAGCTGTTTTTT. This codes for CASSEWGGFSGELFF. V usage is TRBV2 and J usage is TRBJ2-2; D is possibly TRBD2 (7 bases). The CDR3 loop spans 15 amino acids. Germline-derived CDR1 and CDR2 are SNHLY and FYNNEI. V was trimmed by 2 bases and J by 7 bases, leaving 14 bases between them.

This clone has just one count. Other DNA sequences in this sample translate to the same CDR3. The gene calls are TRBV6-1 and TRBJ1-6, with D maybe TRBD1 (5 bases). Germline values: CDR1 MNHNS, CDR2 SASEGT. Trimming took 4 bases from V and 10 from J, leaving 17 bases between them. This CDR3 spans 15 amino acids. CDR3: CASSVSQGLDSPLHF. CDR3 coding DNA: TGTGCCAGCAGTGTAAGTCAGGGTTTGGACTCACCCCTCCACTTT.

V and J are TRBV6-4 and TRBJ2-1; 7 bases align to TRBD1. This CDR3 has 14 residues. V lost 6 bases to trimming and J lost 10 bases; unmatched junction nucleotides: 12. Germline CDR1 is MRHNA and CDR2 is SNTAGT. DNA of the CDR3: TGTGCCAGCAGGGGGCACAGGGGCAACGAAGAGCAGTTCTTC. Protein product: CASRGHRGNEEQFF.

This clone has just a few counts. V gene TRBV7-4 combines with J gene TRBJ2-3; 9 bases fit TRBD2. V lost 0 bases to trimming and J lost 2 bases; unmatched junction nucleotides: 6. CDR3 length: 17 residues. Germline CDR1 and CDR2: SGHVT and SQSDAQ. The CDR3 coding sequence is TGTGCCAGCAGCTTAGCGGATCAGCGGGGGGACACAGATACGCAGTATTTT. Its translation is CASSLADQRGDTDTQYF.

The chain is built from TRBV28 and TRBJ2-7; tentatively, D is TRBD2 (6 bases). This CDR3 comprises 13 residues. V lost 5 bases and J lost 5, with 13 bases in between. Germline values: CDR1 MDHEN, CDR2 SYDVKM. The DNA of the CDR3 is TGTGCCAGCAGTCAGGGAGGCAGTCACGAGCAGTACTTC. Encoded protein: CASSQGGSHEQYF. Drawing the rest from reference TRBV28 and TRBJ2-7, the complete variable domain is DVKVTQSSRYLVKRTGEKVFLECVQDMDHENMFWYRQDPGLGLRLIYFSYDVKMKEKGDIPEGYSVSREKKERFSLILESASTNQTSMYLCASSQGGSHEQYFGPGTRLTVT.

Details on this clone: This specimen includes other DNA sequences encoding the same CDR3. This rearrangement joins TRBV28 to TRBJ2-7; 13 bases match TRBD2. Germline V gene lookup returns CDR1 MDHEN and CDR2 SYDVKM. CDR3 length: 15 amino acids. After removal of 2 bases from V and 3 bases from J, the junction contained 1 base not matched to a gene. CDR3 loop: CASSLGLAGVYEQYF. In nucleotides, the CDR3 is TGTGCCAGCAGTTTAGGACTAGCGGGAGTCTACGAGCAGTACTTC.

The chain has TRBV5-1 and TRBJ2-7, with a weak D call TRBD2 (6 bases). In germline, CDR1 is SGHRS, CDR2 YFSETQ. The CDR3 has 12 amino acids. V lost 3 bases to trimming and J lost 3 bases, with 7 bases between them. CDR3 sequence (DNA): TGCGCCAGCAGCTCGGGACTCTACGAGCAGTACTTC. Its translation is CASSSGLYEQYF.

V is TRBV9 and J is TRBJ1-4; 8 positions agree with TRBD1. Unmatched junction bases numbered 8, after V lost 0 bases and J lost 7 bases. Germline lookup yields CDR1 SGDLS and CDR2 YYNGEE. The CDR3 sequence is 16 residues long. CDR3 protein: CASSVGAWDRREKLFF. The CDR3 nucleotides read TGTGCCAGCAGCGTAGGCGCGTGGGACAGGCGTGAAAAACTGTTTTTT.

This rearrangement joins TRBV6-1 to TRBJ1-2, with D possibly TRBD1 on 6 matching bases. V was pared by 5 bases and J by 2 bases, with 12 bases between. The CDR3 contains 14 residues. Germline V gene lookup returns CDR1 MNHNS and CDR2 SASEGT. The CDR3 is CASSTTGLNYGYTF. The CDR3 DNA reads TGTGCCAGCAGTACCACAGGGCTCAACTATGGCTACACCTTC.

The rearrangement links TRBV5-1 to TRBJ2-7; unclear D gene. Germline loops: CDR1 SGHRS, CDR2 YFSETQ. This CDR3 contains 13 residues. V shed 2 bases and J shed 2 bases, with 8 bases lying between them. CDR3 bases: TGCGCCAGCAGCTTACGTACGGCCTACGAGCAGTACTTC. Encoded protein: CASSLRTAYEQYF. The full variable domain, completed using reference TRBV5-1 and TRBJ2-7, is KAGVTQTPRYLIKTRGQQVTLSCSPISGHRSVSWYQQTPGQGLQFLFEYFSETQRNKGNFPGRFSGRQFSNSRSEMNVSTLELGDSALYLCASSLRTAYEQYFGPGTRLTVT.

The chain uses TRBV27 and TRBJ1-1, with D possibly matching TRBD1 (5 bases). CDR3 length: 14 residues. Between the trimmed V and J ends, which lost 6 bases and 0 bases, there was a span of 11 bases. In germline, CDR1 is MNHEY, CDR2 SMNVEV (reference sequence). The CDR3 sequence is CASSRQRLNTEAFF. The CDR3 DNA is TGTGCCAGCAGCAGACAGAGACTGAACACTGAAGCTTTCTTT.

The chain uses TRBV19 and TRBJ2-1; 10 bases map to TRBD2. Germline V gene sequence: CDR1 LNHDA, CDR2 SQIVND (reference sequence). J was trimmed by 2 bases and V by 5 bases; bases with no gene match: 6. This CDR3 is 16 amino acids long. CDR3 nucleotide sequence: TGTGCCAGTAGTCCAGCGGGAGGGAACCCCTACAATGAGCAGTTCTTC. This codes for CASSPAGGNPYNEQFF.

The chain combines TRBV28 with TRBJ1-5; TRBD1 matches 8 bases. This CDR3 contains 13 residues. With 8 bases clipped from V and 3 bases from J, the junction kept 3 bases outside the gene matches. The V gene's germline CDR1 is MDHEN and CDR2 SYDVKM. This chain's CDR3 is CASGQGHNQPQHF. The CDR3, as DNA: TGTGCCAGCGGACAGGGCCACAATCAGCCCCAGCATTTT.

The V gene is TRBV19, the J gene TRBJ2-5; the match to TRBD1 covers 9 bases. The length of the CDR3 is 16 residues. V lost 5 bases, J lost 3 bases, and 10 bases stayed unmatched. The V gene's germline CDR1 is LNHDA and CDR2 SQIVND (reference sequence). This chain's CDR3 is CASSQRTGAKKETQYF. CDR3 DNA sequence: TGTGCCAGTAGTCAACGGACAGGGGCCAAAAAAGAGACCCAGTACTTC.

V usage is TRBV29-1 and J usage is TRBJ2-2, with 9 positions matching TRBD1. The CDR3 contains 13 residues. V was clipped by 6 bases and J by 2 bases; unmatched bases: 1. Germline CDR1 reads SQVTM; CDR2 reads ANQGSEA. This CDR3 is CSVGQGNTGELFF. CDR3 bases: TGCAGCGTGGGACAGGGAAACACCGGGGAGCTGTTTTTT.

The chain couples TRBV5-4 to TRBJ1-3; perhaps TRBD1 as D (5 bases). The CDR3 is 17 amino acids. V lost 3 bases to trimming and J lost 4 bases, with 20 bases between them. Germline lookup yields CDR1 SGHNT and CDR2 YYREEE (reference sequence). CDR3 bases: TGTGCCAGCAGCTCAACCGCAGGGAATTGGGCCGGAAACACCATATATTTT. This encodes CASSSTAGNWAGNTIYF.

The chain combines TRBV7-9 with TRBJ2-2, with TRBD2 matching 9 bases. Germline values: CDR1 SEHNR, CDR2 FQNEAQ (reference sequence). The CDR3 consists of 15 residues. The V gene end was trimmed by 5 bases and the J gene end by 4 bases; junction bases not matched to a gene: 5. CDR3 sequence reads: CASSPGLAGTGELFF. CDR3 nucleotides: TGTGCCAGCAGCCCGGGACTAGCAGGCACCGGGGAGCTGTTTTTT.

The CDR3 sequence: CASSGQTGGSSNQPQHF. The CDR3 DNA reads as TGTGCCAGCAGTGGACAGACAGGGGGTTCGAGCAATCAGCCCCAGCATTTT. This chain joins TRBV6-1 and TRBJ1-5, with 9 bases lining up with TRBD1. The V segment lost 4 bases and the J segment 1 base; nucleotides outside the gene matches: 8. This CDR3 is built from 17 residues. Germline V gene lookup returns CDR1 MNHNS and CDR2 SASEGT.

The count of this clone is one. The chain has TRBV7-9 and TRBJ1-4; D uncertain. The CDR3 consists of 12 residues. V lost 3 bases and J lost 8, with 7 bases in between. Germline V gene lookup returns CDR1 SEHNR and CDR2 FQNEAQ (reference sequence). The CDR3 region is CASSLRGEKLFF. Here the CDR3 DNA reads TGTGCCAGCAGCTTGAGAGGGGAAAAACTGTTTTTT.